This T cell receptor beta chain emerged from a study of cytomegalovirus exposure and HLA in healthy donors. Study details: The study placed about four fifths of its 398 genotyped donors in the Caucasian-associated ancestry cluster. General observations from the study: The authors later linked a missense DCLRE1C variant to TCR beta V- and J-gene trimming. Sequencing likely caused a cluster of highly shared sequence variants.

PCR amplification relied on 60 Vbeta primers (plus 13 Jbeta primers). The assay was immunoSEQ multiplex PCR, and TCRdb's table has in-frame clones only and misses some. The ten most abundant clones cover about 2.2% of a sample with about 140,000 clones. The CDR3 runs 14 residues. Per germline, CDR1 LGHNA and CDR2 YNFKEQ. The ends were cut back, 1 base at V and 5 bases at J, with 11 bases in the middle. Remarks on this clone: Its matching antigen is unknown.

The sequencing input was PBMCs. This clonotype originated in a woman aged 18-29 years in good health and CMV-seronegative. V and J are TRBV4-2 and TRBJ2-5, with D tentatively TRBD2 (6 bases). The CDR3 protein is CASSQVRRGETQYF. The CDR3 nucleotides are TGTGCCAGCAGCCAAGTAAGGAGGGGTGAGACCCAGTACTTC.